This T cell receptor beta chain was obtained from a study of tissue T cells after allogeneic stem cell transplantation. The assay was immunoSEQ multiplex PCR, and TCRdb's table has in-frame clones only and misses some. The sample lists 8,000 or so clones, over 70% occurring once. The starting material was skin, obtained at autopsy. The clonotype originates from a male patient older than 55 with steroid-refractory graft-versus-host disease after an allogeneic stem cell transplant. Some of the T cells may derive from the graft donor.

CDR3 nucleotide sequence: TGCGCCAGCAGCCAAGATTGGCCGCCCTACGTGGCGGGCGGCCCCCGGGGGCAGTATTTT. Its protein product is CASSQDWPPYVAGGPRGQYF. This chain uses TRBV4-1 with TRBJ2-3, with D possibly being TRBD2 (5 bases). The CDR3 runs 20 residues. Trimming removed 0 bases from V and 11 bases from J, with 33 bases in between. Germline values: CDR1 MGHRA, CDR2 YSYEKL.